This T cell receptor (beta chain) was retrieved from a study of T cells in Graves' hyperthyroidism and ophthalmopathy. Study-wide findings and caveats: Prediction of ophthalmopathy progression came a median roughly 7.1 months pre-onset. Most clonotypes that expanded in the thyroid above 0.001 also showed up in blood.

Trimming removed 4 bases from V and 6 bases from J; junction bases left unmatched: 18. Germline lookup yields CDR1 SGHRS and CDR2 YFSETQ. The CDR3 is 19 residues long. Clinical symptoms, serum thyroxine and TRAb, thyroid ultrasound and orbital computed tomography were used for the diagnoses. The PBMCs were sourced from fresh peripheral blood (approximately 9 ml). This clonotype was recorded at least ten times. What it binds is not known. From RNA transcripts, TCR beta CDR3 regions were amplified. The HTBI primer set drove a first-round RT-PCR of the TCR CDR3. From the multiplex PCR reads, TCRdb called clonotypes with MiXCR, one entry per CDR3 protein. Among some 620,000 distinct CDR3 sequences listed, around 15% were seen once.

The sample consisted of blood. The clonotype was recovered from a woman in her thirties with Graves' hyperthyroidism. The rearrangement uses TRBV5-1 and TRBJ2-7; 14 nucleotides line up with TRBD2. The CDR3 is CASSGSTGLAGVQSGEQYF. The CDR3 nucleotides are TGCGCCAGCAGCGGCTCCACGGGACTAGCGGGAGTCCAAAGCGGCGAGCAGTACTTC.